These T cell receptor beta chains were read from a single sample in a study of post-analysis software for immune sequencing data. TCRdb reprocessed the PCR reads with MiXCR, giving one entry per CDR3 protein. The sample shows about 680,000 distinct CDR3 sequences, roughly three fifths of them seen only once. What was sequenced was blood. All receptors come from a girl aged 2-9 years with multiple sclerosis. The CDR3 runs from the conserved cysteine through the conserved F or W. Fields, in order: clone size, J gene, V gene, D gene, CDR3 DNA, CDR3 protein. D genes are given only for firm matches. The listing skips clone size in some rows; elsewhere it reads once, few, many or a size class.

-	TRBJ1-1	TRBV10-3	-	TGTGCCATCAGTGAGTCGAGCAAGGGTGAAGCTTTCTTT	CAISESSKGEAFF
-	TRBJ2-5	TRBV12-3/TRBV12-4	-	TGTGCCAGCAGTTACGGAGCCCTGGAGCAGTACTTC	CASSYGALEQYF
-	TRBJ1-1	TRBV5-1	TRBD1	TGCGCCAGCAGCTTACAGGGGGCAAAAGCTTTCTTT	CASSLQGAKAFF
-	TRBJ1-1	TRBV12-5	-	TGTGCTAGTGGTACCGAAGCTTTCTTT	CASGTEAFF
-	TRBJ2-3	TRBV20-1	-	TGCAGTGCCACCTCGGGACTGTACACAGATACGCAGTATTTT	CSATSGLYTDTQYF
few	TRBJ2-1	TRBV7-9	-	TGTGCCAGCAGCTTAGCGGGGGATATTGAGCAGTTCTTC	CASSLAGDIEQFF
-	TRBJ2-7	TRBV7-9	-	TGTGCCAGCAGCTTGCAGCCCAGGGAAACCCCCTACAATGAGCAGTACTTC	CASSLQPRETPYNEQYF
-	TRBJ2-7	TRBV10-3	TRBD2	TGTGCCATCAGTGAGAAACTAGCGAGCTACGAGCAGTACTTC	CAISEKLASYEQYF
-	TRBJ1-2	TRBV6-6	-	TGTGCCAGCAGCCCATCGGGGGGGCATAGCTATGGCTACACCTTC	CASSPSGGHSYGYTF
-	TRBJ2-1	TRBV10-1	TRBD2	TGCGCCAGCACCATGAGACCCGTGCAGGGTGATGCTAGCGGGGCCTACAATGAGCAGTTCTTC	CASTMRPVQGDASGAYNEQFF
-	TRBJ2-1	TRBV29-1	-	TGCAGCCACCAATCGGAGTTCAATGAGCAGTTCTTC	CSHQSEFNEQFF
few	TRBJ2-1	TRBV10-3	TRBD1	TGTGCCATCAACCCGGGACAGGGGCTTTTCAATGAGCAGTTCTTC	CAINPGQGLFNEQFF
-	TRBJ2-1	TRBV29-1	-	TGCAGCAGGGGAGACTCCTACAATGAGCAGTTCTTC	CSRGDSYNEQFF
-	TRBJ2-5	TRBV29-1	TRBD2	TGCAGCGTTGGGACTAGCGGGTACCAAGAGACCCAGTACTTC	CSVGTSGYQETQYF
-	TRBJ2-1	TRBV29-1	TRBD1	TGCAGCGACCTTAGGACAGGTCACAATGAGCAGTTCTTC	CSDLRTGHNEQFF
few	TRBJ1-5	TRBV3-1	TRBD1	TGTGCCAGCAGCCAAGGGGGACAGGGCACAGGACCCCAGCATTTT	CASSQGGQGTGPQHF
-	TRBJ2-5	TRBV3-1	-	TGTGCCAGCAGCCAAGGCTGGTTAGTCGCTTTCCAAGAGACCCAGTACTTC	CASSQGWLVAFQETQYF
-	TRBJ1-1	TRBV30	TRBD1	TGTGCCTGGAGACAGGGGGACACTGAAGCTTTCTTT	CAWRQGDTEAFF
-	TRBJ1-1	TRBV5-1	TRBD1	TGCGCCAGCAGCGATCGGGACAGGGGTAACACTGAAGCTTTCTTT	CASSDRDRGNTEAFF
-	TRBJ2-1	TRBV4-3	TRBD2	TGCGCCAGCAGCCAAGATAGGGGACTAGCGGGAGGGGATGAGCAGTTCTTC	CASSQDRGLAGGDEQFF
few	TRBJ2-4	TRBV12-3/TRBV12-4	-	TGTGCCAGCAGTCCGAGGGACACAATAGCCAAAAACATTCAGTACTTC	CASSPRDTIAKNIQYF
-	TRBJ2-7	TRBV4-1	TRBD1	TGCGCCAGCAGCCAAGAGGGACAGGGGCCCTCTACTTTCGAGCAGTACTTC	CASSQEGQGPSTFEQYF
once	TRBJ1-5	TRBV7-3	-	TGTGCCAGCAGCTTAACTGACGATCAGCCCCAGCATTTT	CASSLTDDQPQHF
-	TRBJ2-3	TRBV7-2	TRBD2	TGTGCCAGCAGCTTAGGGGCTAGCGGGAGGCCTAGCACAGGTACGCAGTATTTT	CASSLGASGRPSTGTQYF
-	TRBJ1-2	TRBV4-3	-	TGCGCCAGCAGCCCCGGAGGGAAGAATGGCTATGGCTACACCTTC	CASSPGGKNGYGYTF
-	TRBJ2-3	TRBV2	-	TGTGCCAGCAGTGAAGGGTCCTTACTCACAGATACGCAGTATTTT	CASSEGSLLTDTQYF
few	TRBJ1-2	TRBV10-3	-	TGTGCCATCAGTGACCTTGGACAGAACTATGGCTACACCTTC	CAISDLGQNYGYTF
-	TRBJ1-5	TRBV6-6	-	TGTGCCAGCAGTTCACCGGTGGCAGGGATGGGGTATCAGCCCCAGCATTTT	CASSSPVAGMGYQPQHF
-	TRBJ1-2	TRBV4-3	-	TGCGCCAGCAGCCAAGATACGGGGCTGAGTGGCTACACCTTC	CASSQDTGLSGYTF
-	TRBJ1-1	TRBV5-1	TRBD1	TGCGCCAGCAGCATTTTAGGGGGCATGAACACTGAAGCTTTCTTT	CASSILGGMNTEAFF
-	TRBJ2-3	TRBV12-3/TRBV12-4	TRBD2	TGTGCCAGCAGTATAAAACTAGCGGGGGGAACAGATACGCAGTATTTT	CASSIKLAGGTDTQYF
once	TRBJ2-5	TRBV20-1	TRBD2	TGCAGTGCTAGAGGAGTAAGGGGACTAGCTGGGCAAGAGACCCAGTACTTC	CSARGVRGLAGQETQYF